This TCR beta chain comes out of a study of T cell responses to AZD1222 COVID-19 vaccine. TCRdb's copy holds only in-frame clones and misses some; the assay was immunoSEQ multiplex PCR. The sample carries approximately 60,000 clones, about 70% recorded once. Findings and limits, study-wide: Females made up more of the donors, who were largely white British, and clonal diversity may have come out too low. A reported finding is that nearly half of spike-specific TCRs target unmutated variant regions. The repertoires were collected only after the peak T cell response.

This clone has a single count. The antigen remains undetermined. CDR3 size: 13 residues. Germline CDR1 reads SGHNT; CDR2 reads YYREEE (reference sequence). Trimming took off 0 bases at V and 2 bases at J, with 4 bases between the two ends. This TCR was sampled from an adult in good health. The specimen comprised peripheral blood, sampled on day 0 of AZD1222 vaccination. The chain links TRBV5-4 to TRBJ2-3; D remains ambiguous. CDR3 residues: CASSLGHTDTQYF. For the CDR3, the DNA is TGTGCCAGCAGCTTGGGCCACACAGATACGCAGTATTTT. The variable domain in full, with the rest retrieved from reference TRBV5-4 and TRBJ2-3, is ETGVTQSPTHLIKTRGQQVTLRCSSQSGHNTVSWYQQALGQGPQFIFQYYREEENGRGNFPPRFSGLQFPNYSSELNVNALELDDSALYLCASSLGHTDTQYFGPGTRLTVL.